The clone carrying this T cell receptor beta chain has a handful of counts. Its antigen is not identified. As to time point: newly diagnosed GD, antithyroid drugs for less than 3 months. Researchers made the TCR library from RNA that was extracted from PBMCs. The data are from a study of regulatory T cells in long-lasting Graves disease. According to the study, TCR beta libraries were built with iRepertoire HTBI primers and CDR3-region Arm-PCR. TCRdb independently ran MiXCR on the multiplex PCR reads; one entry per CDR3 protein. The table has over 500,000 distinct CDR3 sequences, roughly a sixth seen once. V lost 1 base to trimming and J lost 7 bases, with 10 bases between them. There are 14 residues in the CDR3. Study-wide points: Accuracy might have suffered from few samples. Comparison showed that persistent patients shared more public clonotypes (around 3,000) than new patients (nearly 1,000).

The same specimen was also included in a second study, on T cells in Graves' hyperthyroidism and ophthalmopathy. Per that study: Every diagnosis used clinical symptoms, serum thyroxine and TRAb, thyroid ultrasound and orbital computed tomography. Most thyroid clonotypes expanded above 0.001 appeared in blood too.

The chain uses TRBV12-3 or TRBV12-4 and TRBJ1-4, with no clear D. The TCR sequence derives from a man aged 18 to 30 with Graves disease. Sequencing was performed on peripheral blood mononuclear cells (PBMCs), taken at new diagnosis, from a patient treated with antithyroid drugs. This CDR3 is CASSLDRGFEKLFF. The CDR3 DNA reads TGTGCCAGCAGTTTAGACAGAGGATTTGAAAAACTGTTTTTT.